The 11 T cell receptor beta chains given below trace back to one sample, sequenced in a study of shared clonotypes between healthy human individuals. Profiled with immunoSEQ multiplex PCR; TCRdb holds only in-frame clones, not every one. Of roughly 1,800,000 clones listed, 85% to 95% were seen once; the top ten hold around 1%. CD45RO-negative cells were positively selected for CCR7, leaving out terminally differentiated effector memory CD45RA+ cells. The sample taken for sequencing was naive CD8+ T cells sorted from blood. The receptors derive from a man aged 18 to 30 in good health.

This sequence joins TRBV10-3 and TRBJ2-5; D unresolved. Germline CDR1 is ENHRY and CDR2 is SYGVKD. This CDR3 contains 12 residues. Between the trimmed V and J ends, which lost 3 bases and 4 bases, there was a span of 6 bases. The CDR3 DNA sequence: TGTGCCATCAGTGACTTAAGAGAGACCCAGTACTTC. This gives the protein CAISDLRETQYF.

V is TRBV29-1 and J is TRBJ2-7, with a weak D call TRBD1 (6 bases). The V and J ends lost 7 bases and 2 bases respectively, with 15 bases between them. The CDR3 has 13 amino acids. Germline CDR1 SQVTM, CDR2 ANQGSEA. Here the CDR3 reads CSALTGATYEQYF. The CDR3, as DNA: TGCAGCGCCCTGACAGGAGCTACCTACGAGCAGTACTTC.

The V and J genes are TRBV5-6 and TRBJ2-7, with D possibly being TRBD1 (5 bases). The CDR3 sequence is 14 residues long. Germline lookup yields CDR1 SGHDT and CDR2 YYEEEE. V was clipped by 1 base and J by 5 bases, with 13 bases between them. CDR3 in amino acids: CASSLKGLGDEQYF. As DNA, the CDR3 is TGTGCCAGCAGCTTGAAAGGTTTAGGGGACGAGCAGTACTTC.

The V gene is TRBV4-1, the J gene TRBJ1-6; no clear D gene. There are 17 residues in the CDR3. The V end was cut by 3 bases, the J end by 3 bases, with 15 bases between. Germline loops: CDR1 MGHRA, CDR2 YSYEKL. CDR3 nucleotides: TGCGCCAGCAGCCACCTACAAGGCCAGAACTATAATTCACCCCTCCACTTT. Its protein is CASSHLQGQNYNSPLHF.

The genes are TRBV19 and TRBJ1-5, with 7 bases lining up with TRBD1. J gave up 4 bases and V 2 bases, and 2 bases lay outside the gene matches. Per germline, CDR1 LNHDA and CDR2 SQIVND (reference sequence). The CDR3 is 14 amino acids. The CDR3 DNA is TGTGCCAGTAGTATACGACAGGGAAATCAGCCCCAGCATTTT. This codes for CASSIRQGNQPQHF.

The genes are TRBV4-3 and TRBJ2-7, with D tentatively TRBD1 (5 bases). V was shortened by 0 bases and J by 4 bases, with 13 bases between the two germline ends. The germline CDR1 and CDR2 sequences are LGHNA and YSLEER. This CDR3 has 15 residues. The CDR3 nucleotides are TGCGCCAGCAGCCAAGATGGGGCGGCTCTATACGAGCAGTACTTC. It codes for CASSQDGAALYEQYF.

This chain joins TRBV7-9 and TRBJ2-7; 8 bases align to TRBD2. CDR1 is SEHNR, CDR2 FQNEAQ, per germline (reference sequence). V dropped 1 base and J dropped 0; count of bases not matched to a gene: 5. The CDR3 totals 16 residues. The CDR3 here is CASSLVGLGTSYEQYF. CDR3 DNA sequence: TGTGCCAGCAGCTTAGTGGGACTAGGAACCTCCTACGAGCAGTACTTC.

This rearrangement joins TRBV29-1 to TRBJ2-4; 9 positions agree with TRBD2. The J segment lost 8 bases and the V segment lost 5 bases, leaving 10 bases of the junction unmatched. The CDR3 runs 14 residues. CDR1 and CDR2 (germline): SQVTM, ANQGSEA. CDR3 sequence (DNA): TGCAGCGTTTTAGCGGGAGAGGTTCGTGACATTCAGTACTTC. It translates to CSVLAGEVRDIQYF.

The rearrangement joins TRBV2 to TRBJ2-7, with D perhaps assigned TRBD1 or TRBD2 (6 bases each). The CDR3 has 14 amino acids. Deletions cut 1 base from V and 5 bases from J, with 12 bases between. The germline V gene encodes CDR1 SNHLY and CDR2 FYNNEI. As DNA, the CDR3 is TGTGCCAGCAGTGAAGAGGGGGGCCTCGACGAGCAGTACTTC. Its protein product is CASSEEGGLDEQYF.

The chain joins TRBV27 to TRBJ2-1; TRBD1 aligns across 10 bases. V was pared by 4 bases and J by 7 bases, with 7 bases of the junction left unmatched. The CDR3 runs 15 residues. Germline CDR1 is MNHEY and CDR2 is SMNVEV (reference sequence). The CDR3 here is CASSSPGQGKNEQFF. CDR3 sequence (DNA): TGTGCCAGCAGTTCCCCGGGACAGGGGAAGAATGAGCAGTTCTTC.

The gene calls are TRBV4-1 and TRBJ1-1; 7 bases are shared with TRBD1. The germline gives CDR1 MGHRA, CDR2 YSYEKL. With V trimmed by 0 bases and J by 7 bases, 5 bases remained unmatched. This CDR3 is 14 amino acids long. The CDR3 nucleotides are TGCGCCAGCAGCCAAGAAGCAGGGGGGAATGAAGCTTTCTTT. Translating it yields CASSQEAGGNEAFF.